The entry below gives a single T cell receptor beta chain sequence along with its context. This same CDR3 is encoded by further DNA sequences in the sample. Deep was the level at which the assay was run. Assay used: immunoSEQ multiplex PCR; TCRdb lists only in-frame clones, some missing. Among hundreds of thousands of clones listed, around 77% were seen once. The data stem from a study of shared clonotypes between healthy human individuals. This CDR3 is 15 amino acids long. The V and J ends lost 2 bases and 4 bases, in that order; junction bases with no gene match: 3. Germline V gene data show CDR1 as MNHEY and CDR2 as SMNVEV (reference sequence).

The clonotype was recovered from a woman aged 40-49 years in good health. Some clones in this sample may be carry-over from other donors' samples. The rearrangement uses TRBV27 and TRBJ2-1; TRBD2 agrees at 9 bases. The sample consisted of PBMCs. CDR3 sequence: CASSLGLAGYNEQFF. The CDR3 region has the DNA TGTGCCAGCAGTTTAGGGCTAGCGGGGTACAATGAGCAGTTCTTC.